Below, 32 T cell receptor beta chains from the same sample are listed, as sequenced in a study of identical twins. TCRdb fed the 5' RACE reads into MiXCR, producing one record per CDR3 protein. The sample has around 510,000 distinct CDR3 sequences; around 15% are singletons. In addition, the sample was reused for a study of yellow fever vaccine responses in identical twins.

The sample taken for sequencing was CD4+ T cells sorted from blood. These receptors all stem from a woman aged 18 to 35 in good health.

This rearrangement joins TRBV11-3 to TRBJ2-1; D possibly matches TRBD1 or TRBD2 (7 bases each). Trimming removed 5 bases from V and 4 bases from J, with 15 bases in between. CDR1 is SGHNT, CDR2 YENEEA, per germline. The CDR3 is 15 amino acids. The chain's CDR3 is CASSMQGGAYNEQFF. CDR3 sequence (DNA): TGTGCCAGCAGCATGCAGGGGGGGGCATACAATGAGCAGTTCTTC.

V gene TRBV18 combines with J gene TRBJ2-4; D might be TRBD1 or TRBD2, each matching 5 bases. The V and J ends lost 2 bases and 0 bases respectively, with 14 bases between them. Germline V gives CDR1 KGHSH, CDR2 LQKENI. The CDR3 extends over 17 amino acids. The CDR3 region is CASSPERGELAKNIQYF. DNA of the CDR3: TGTGCCAGCTCACCAGAGAGGGGAGAACTAGCCAAAAACATTCAGTACTTC.

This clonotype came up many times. The CDR3 sequence is CASSPSPSGTRDGELFF. Here the CDR3 DNA reads TGCGCCAGCAGCCCAAGTCCTTCCGGGACTAGGGACGGGGAGCTGTTTTTT. The rearrangement links TRBV4-3 to TRBJ2-2; 8 bases line up with TRBD2. CDR1 is LGHNA, CDR2 YSLEER, per germline. The ends lost 4 bases at V and 7 bases at J; junction bases unmatched: 14. This CDR3 comprises 17 residues.

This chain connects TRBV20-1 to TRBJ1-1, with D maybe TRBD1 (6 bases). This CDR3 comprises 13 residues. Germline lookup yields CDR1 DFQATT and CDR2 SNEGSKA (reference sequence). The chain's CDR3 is CTPGVATYTEAFF. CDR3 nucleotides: TGCACCCCAGGGGTGGCTACCTACACTGAAGCTTTCTTT.

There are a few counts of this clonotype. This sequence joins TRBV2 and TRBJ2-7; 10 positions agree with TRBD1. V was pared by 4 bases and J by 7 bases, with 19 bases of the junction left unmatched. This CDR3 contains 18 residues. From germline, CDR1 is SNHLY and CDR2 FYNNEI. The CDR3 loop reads CASSGRDRGLSLSREQYF. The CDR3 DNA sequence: TGTGCCAGCAGTGGCCGGGACAGGGGCCTATCTTTATCGAGGGAGCAGTACTTC.

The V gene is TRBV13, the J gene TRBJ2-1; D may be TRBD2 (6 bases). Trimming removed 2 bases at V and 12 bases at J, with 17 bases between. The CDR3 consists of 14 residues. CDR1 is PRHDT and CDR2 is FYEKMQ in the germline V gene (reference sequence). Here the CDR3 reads CASSLHQLAIGQFF. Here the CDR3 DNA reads TGTGCCAGCAGCTTACACCAACTAGCTATTGGGCAGTTCTTC.

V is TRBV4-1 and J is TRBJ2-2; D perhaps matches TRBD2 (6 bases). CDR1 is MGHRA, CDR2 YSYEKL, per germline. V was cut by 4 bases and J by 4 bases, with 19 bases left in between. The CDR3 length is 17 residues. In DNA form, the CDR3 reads TGCGCCAGCAGCCTAAGAGGCGATCCCGGGGGCACCGGGGAGCTGTTTTTT. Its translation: CASSLRGDPGGTGELFF.

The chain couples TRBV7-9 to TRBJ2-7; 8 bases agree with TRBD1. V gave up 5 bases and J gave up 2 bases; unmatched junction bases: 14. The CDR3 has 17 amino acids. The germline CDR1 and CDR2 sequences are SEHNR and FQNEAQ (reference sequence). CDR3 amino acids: CASSSRGGQGVPYEQYF. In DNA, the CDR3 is TGTGCCAGCAGCAGTAGAGGTGGACAGGGTGTTCCCTACGAGCAGTACTTC.

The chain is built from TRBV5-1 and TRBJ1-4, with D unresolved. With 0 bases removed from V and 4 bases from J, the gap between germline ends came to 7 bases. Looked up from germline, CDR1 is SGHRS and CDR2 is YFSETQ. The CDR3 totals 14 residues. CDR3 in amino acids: CASSLGEFNEKLFF. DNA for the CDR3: TGCGCCAGCAGCTTGGGAGAGTTTAATGAAAAACTGTTTTTT.

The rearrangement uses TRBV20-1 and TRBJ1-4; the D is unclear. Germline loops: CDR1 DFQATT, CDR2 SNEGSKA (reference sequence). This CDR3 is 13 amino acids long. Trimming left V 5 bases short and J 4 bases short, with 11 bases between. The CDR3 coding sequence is TGCAGTGCTGTAAAGGGTTTTAATGAAAAACTGTTTTTT. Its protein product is CSAVKGFNEKLFF.

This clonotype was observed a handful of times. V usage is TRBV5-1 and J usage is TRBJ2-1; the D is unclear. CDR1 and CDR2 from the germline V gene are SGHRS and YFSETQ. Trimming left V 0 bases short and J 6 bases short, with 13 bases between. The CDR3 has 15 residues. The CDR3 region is CASSLESAASNEQFF. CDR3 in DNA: TGCGCCAGCAGCTTGGAGTCCGCGGCTAGCAATGAGCAGTTCTTC.

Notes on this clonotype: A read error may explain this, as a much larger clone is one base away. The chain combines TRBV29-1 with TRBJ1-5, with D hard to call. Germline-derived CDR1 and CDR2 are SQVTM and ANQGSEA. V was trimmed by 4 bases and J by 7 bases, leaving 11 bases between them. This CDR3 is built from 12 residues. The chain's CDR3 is CSVGVYGQPQHF. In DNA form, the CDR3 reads TGCAGCGTTGGGGTTTATGGGCAGCCCCAGCATTTT.

CDR3 sequence: CASSLALASYNEQFF. The CDR3 DNA sequence: TGTGCCAGCAGCTTAGCTTTAGCTTCCTACAATGAGCAGTTCTTC. This chain connects TRBV7-9 to TRBJ2-1; no reliable D call. V shed 0 bases and J shed 1 base, with 7 bases lying between them. The germline V gene encodes CDR1 SEHNR and CDR2 FQNEAQ (reference sequence). This CDR3 region has 15 residues. The full variable domain, completed using reference TRBV7-9 and TRBJ2-1, is DTGVSQNPRHKITKRGQNVTFRCDPISEHNRLYWYRQTLGQGPEFLTYFQNEAQLEKSRLLSDRFSAERPKGSFSTLEIQRTEQGDSAMYLCASSLALASYNEQFFGPGTRLTVL.

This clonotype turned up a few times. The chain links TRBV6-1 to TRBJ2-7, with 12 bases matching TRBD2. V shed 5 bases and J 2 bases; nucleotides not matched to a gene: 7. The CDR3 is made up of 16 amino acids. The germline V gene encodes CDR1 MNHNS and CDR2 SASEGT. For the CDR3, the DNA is TGTGCCAGCAGTACCCTAGGACTAGCGGGGCCCTACGAGCAGTACTTC. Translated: CASSTLGLAGPYEQYF.

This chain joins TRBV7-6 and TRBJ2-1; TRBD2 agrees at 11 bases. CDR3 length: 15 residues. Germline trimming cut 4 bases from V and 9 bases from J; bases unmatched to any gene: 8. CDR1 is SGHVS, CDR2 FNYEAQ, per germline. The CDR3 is CASSSRTSGPGEQFF. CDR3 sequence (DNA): TGTGCCAGCAGCTCCAGGACTAGCGGGCCCGGTGAGCAGTTCTTC.

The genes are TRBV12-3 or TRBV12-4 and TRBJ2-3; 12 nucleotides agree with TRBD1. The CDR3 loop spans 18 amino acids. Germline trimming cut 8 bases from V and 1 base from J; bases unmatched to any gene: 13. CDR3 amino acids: CASSSRDRGQLGTDTQYF. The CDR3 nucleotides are TGTGCCAGCTCAAGCCGGGACAGGGGGCAATTGGGCACAGATACGCAGTATTTT.

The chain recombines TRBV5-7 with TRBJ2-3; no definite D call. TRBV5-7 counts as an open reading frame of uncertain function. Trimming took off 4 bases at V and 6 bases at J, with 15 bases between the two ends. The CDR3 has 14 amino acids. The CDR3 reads CASSRAYTFDTQYF. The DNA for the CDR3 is TGTGCCAGCAGCCGCGCATACACGTTCGATACGCAGTATTTT.

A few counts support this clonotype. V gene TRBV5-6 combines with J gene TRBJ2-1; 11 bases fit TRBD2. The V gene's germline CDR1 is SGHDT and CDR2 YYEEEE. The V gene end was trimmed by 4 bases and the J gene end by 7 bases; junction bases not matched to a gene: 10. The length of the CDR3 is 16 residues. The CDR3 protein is CASSPLSGRARNEQFF. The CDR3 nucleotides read TGTGCCAGCAGCCCACTTAGCGGGAGGGCCAGGAATGAGCAGTTCTTC. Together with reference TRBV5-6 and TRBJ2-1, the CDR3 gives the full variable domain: DAGVTQSPTHLIKTRGQQVTLRCSPKSGHDTVSWYQQALGQGPQFIFQYYEEEERQRGNFPDRFSGHQFPNYSSELNVNALLLGDSALYLCASSPLSGRARNEQFFGPGTRLTVL.

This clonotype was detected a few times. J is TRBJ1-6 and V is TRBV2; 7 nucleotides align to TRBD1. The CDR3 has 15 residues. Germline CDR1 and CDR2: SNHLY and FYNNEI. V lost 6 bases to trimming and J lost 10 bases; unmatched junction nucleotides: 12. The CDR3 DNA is TGTGCCAGCAGCCCACCCCGAGGGGGCGGCTCACCCCTCCACTTT. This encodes CASSPPRGGGSPLHF.

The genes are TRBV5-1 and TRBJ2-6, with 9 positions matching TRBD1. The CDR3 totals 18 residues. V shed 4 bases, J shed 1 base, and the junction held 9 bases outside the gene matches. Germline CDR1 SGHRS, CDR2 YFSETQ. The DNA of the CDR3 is TGCGCCAGCAGCAGCTACAGGGGGCAGGGGTCTGGGGCCAACGTCCTGACTTTC. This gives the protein CASSSYRGQGSGANVLTF.

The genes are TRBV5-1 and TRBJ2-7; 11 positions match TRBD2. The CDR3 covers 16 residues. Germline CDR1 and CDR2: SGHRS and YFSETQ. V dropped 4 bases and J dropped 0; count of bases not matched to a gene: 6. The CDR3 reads CASSLISGGASYEQYF. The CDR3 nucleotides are TGCGCCAGCAGCCTAATTAGCGGGGGGGCCTCCTACGAGCAGTACTTC.

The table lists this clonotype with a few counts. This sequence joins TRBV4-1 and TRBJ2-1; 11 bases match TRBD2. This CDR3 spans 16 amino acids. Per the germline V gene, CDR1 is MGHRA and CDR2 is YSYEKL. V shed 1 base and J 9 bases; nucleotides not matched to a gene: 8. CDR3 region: CASSQVAGGRRGEQFF. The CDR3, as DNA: TGCGCCAGCAGCCAAGTAGCGGGAGGGCGTAGGGGTGAGCAGTTCTTC.

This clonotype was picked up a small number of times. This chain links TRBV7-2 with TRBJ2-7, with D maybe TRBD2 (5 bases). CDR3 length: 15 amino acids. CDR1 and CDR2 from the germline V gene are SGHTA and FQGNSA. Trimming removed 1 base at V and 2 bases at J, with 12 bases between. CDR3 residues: CASSLDETITYEQYF. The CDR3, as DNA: TGTGCCAGCAGCTTAGACGAGACTATCACCTACGAGCAGTACTTC.

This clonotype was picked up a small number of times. CDR3 sequence reads: CSARPPGQGSGYTF. The CDR3 DNA follows: TGCAGTGCTAGACCACCGGGACAGGGGTCTGGCTACACCTTC. This chain connects TRBV20-1 to TRBJ1-2; 10 bases match TRBD1. The germline V gene encodes CDR1 DFQATT and CDR2 SNEGSKA (reference sequence). V was clipped by 2 bases and J by 7 bases; unmatched bases: 7. The CDR3 spans 14 residues.

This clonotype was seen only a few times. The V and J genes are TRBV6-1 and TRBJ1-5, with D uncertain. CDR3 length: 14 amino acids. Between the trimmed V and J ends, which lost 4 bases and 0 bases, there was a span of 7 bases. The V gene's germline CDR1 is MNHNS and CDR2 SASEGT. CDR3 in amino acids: CASSAKYSNQPQHF. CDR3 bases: TGTGCCAGCAGTGCCAAATATAGCAATCAGCCCCAGCATTTT.

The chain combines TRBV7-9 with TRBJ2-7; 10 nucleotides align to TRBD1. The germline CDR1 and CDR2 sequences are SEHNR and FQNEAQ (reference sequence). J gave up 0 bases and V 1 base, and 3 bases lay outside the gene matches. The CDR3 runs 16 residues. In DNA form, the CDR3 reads TGTGCCAGCAGCTTAGGAGACAGGGGGCACTCCTACGAGCAGTACTTC. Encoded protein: CASSLGDRGHSYEQYF.

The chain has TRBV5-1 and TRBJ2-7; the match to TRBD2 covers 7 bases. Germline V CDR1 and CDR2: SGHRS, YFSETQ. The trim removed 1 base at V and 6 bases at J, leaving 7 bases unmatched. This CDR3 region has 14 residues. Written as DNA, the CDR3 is TGCGCCAGCAGCTTGACTGGCGGGAGTTTCGAGCAGTACTTC. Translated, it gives CASSLTGGSFEQYF.

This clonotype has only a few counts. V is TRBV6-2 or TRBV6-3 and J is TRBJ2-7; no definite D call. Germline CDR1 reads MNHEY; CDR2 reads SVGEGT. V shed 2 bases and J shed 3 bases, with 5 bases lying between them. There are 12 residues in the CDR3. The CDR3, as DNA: TGTGCCAGCAGTTACACCTTCTACGAGCAGTACTTC. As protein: CASSYTFYEQYF.

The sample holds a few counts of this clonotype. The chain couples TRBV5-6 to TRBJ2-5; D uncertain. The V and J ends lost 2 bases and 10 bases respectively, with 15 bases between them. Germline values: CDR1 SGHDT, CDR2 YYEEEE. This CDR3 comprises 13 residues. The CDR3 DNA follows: TGTGCCAGCAGCTTCGGGCAGTTTAGGGACCAGTACTTC. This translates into CASSFGQFRDQYF.

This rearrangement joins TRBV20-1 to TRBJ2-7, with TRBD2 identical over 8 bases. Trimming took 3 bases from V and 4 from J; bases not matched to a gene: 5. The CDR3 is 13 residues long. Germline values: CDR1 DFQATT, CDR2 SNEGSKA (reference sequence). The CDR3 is CSARLSGRYEQYF. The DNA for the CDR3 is TGCAGTGCTAGGTTAAGCGGGAGATACGAGCAGTACTTC.

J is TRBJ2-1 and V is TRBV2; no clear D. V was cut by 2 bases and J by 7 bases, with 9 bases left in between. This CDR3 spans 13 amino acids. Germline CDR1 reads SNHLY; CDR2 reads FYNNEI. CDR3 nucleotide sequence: TGTGCCAGCAGTGAAACGGGCCCAAATGAGCAGTTCTTC. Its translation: CASSETGPNEQFF.

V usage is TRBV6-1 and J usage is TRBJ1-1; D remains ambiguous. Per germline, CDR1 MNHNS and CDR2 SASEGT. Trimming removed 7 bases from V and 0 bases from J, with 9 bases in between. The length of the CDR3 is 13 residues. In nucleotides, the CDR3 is TGTGCCAGCAAGCGGGATATGAACACTGAAGCTTTCTTT. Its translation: CASKRDMNTEAFF.